Below, 10 T cell receptor beta chains from the same sample are listed, as sequenced in a study of cytomegalovirus exposure and HLA in healthy donors. The protocol was immunoSEQ multiplex PCR, while the TCRdb copy is restricted to in-frame clones and leaves out a portion. The sample shows 130,000 to 150,000 clones, around 90% of them seen only once. The material sequenced was PBMCs. The receptors were sampled from a young man in good health and CMV-seropositive.

This chain connects TRBV29-1 to TRBJ1-1; weak D call: TRBD1 (5 bases). The CDR3 spans 14 residues. With 5 bases removed from V and 8 bases from J, the gap between germline ends came to 21 bases. Germline assignment: CDR1 SQVTM and CDR2 ANQGSEA. CDR3 sequence: CSVHDGGFAYEAFF. Here the CDR3 DNA reads TGCAGCGTTCACGACGGGGGTTTTGCGTACGAAGCTTTCTTT.

The chain carries TRBV14 and TRBJ2-3; 9 bases are a match to TRBD1. The V segment lost 5 bases and the J segment 3 bases; nucleotides outside the gene matches: 6. This CDR3 has 15 amino acids. Germline V gene lookup returns CDR1 SGHDN and CDR2 FVKESK. The CDR3 protein is CASSFRTGATDTQYF. CDR3 nucleotides: TGTGCCAGCAGCTTCCGGACAGGGGCGACAGATACGCAGTATTTT.

The chain couples TRBV5-5 to TRBJ2-7; D is possibly TRBD2 (5 bases). CDR3 length: 13 residues. Germline CDR1 reads SGHKS; CDR2 reads YYEKEE (reference sequence). V dropped 4 bases and J dropped 2 bases, with 10 bases sitting between them. CDR3 bases: TGTGCCAGCAGCCTCCGGGGTCCCTACGAGCAGTACTTC. This sequence encodes CASSLRGPYEQYF.

V usage is TRBV19 and J usage is TRBJ2-3, with D possibly matching TRBD2 (6 bases). This CDR3 is 15 amino acids long. V shed 3 bases and J shed 5 bases, with 15 bases lying between them. Per germline, CDR1 LNHDA and CDR2 SQIVND (reference sequence). The CDR3 reads CASSMLPRAGDTQYF. CDR3 bases: TGTGCCAGTAGTATGCTTCCCCGAGCGGGAGATACGCAGTATTTT.

The chain is built from TRBV6-1 and TRBJ2-3, with a possible D match to TRBD1 (6 bases). CDR3 length: 12 residues. Deletions cut 2 bases from V and 13 bases from J, with 13 bases between. Germline V gene sequence: CDR1 MNHNS, CDR2 SASEGT. CDR3 in amino acids: CASSERGSREYF. Written as DNA, the CDR3 is TGTGCCAGCAGTGAAAGGGGGTCCCGCGAGTATTTT.

The V and J genes are TRBV11-2 and TRBJ2-2, with D possibly being TRBD1 (5 bases). The CDR3 loop spans 13 amino acids. The germline gives CDR1 SGHAT, CDR2 FQNNGV. V lost 3 bases and J 5 bases, leaving 7 bases between the germline ends. CDR3 loop: CASSFDRTGELFF. The CDR3 nucleotides are TGTGCCAGCAGCTTCGACAGAACCGGGGAGCTGTTTTTT.

The chain carries TRBV6-1 and TRBJ1-6; D unclear. The CDR3 runs to 14 residues. The germline gives CDR1 MNHNS, CDR2 SASEGT. Between the trimmed V and J ends, which lost 2 bases and 0 bases, there was a span of 2 bases. This chain's CDR3 is CASSEHSYNSPLHF. The DNA for the CDR3 is TGTGCCAGCAGTGAACACTCCTATAATTCACCCCTCCACTTT.

The rearrangement uses TRBV28 and TRBJ1-1; D unresolved. Trimming removed 3 bases at V and 0 bases at J, with 8 bases between. The CDR3 totals 14 residues. In germline, CDR1 is MDHEN, CDR2 SYDVKM. Written as DNA, the CDR3 is TGTGCCAGCAGTTTTCGCCAGTTGAACACTGAAGCTTTCTTT. Its protein product is CASSFRQLNTEAFF.

This chain joins TRBV6-5 and TRBJ2-1; D is undetermined. The germline V gene has CDR1 MNHEY and CDR2 SVGAGI. There are 12 residues in the CDR3. Trimming pared 2 bases from V and 6 bases from J, leaving 5 bases between. CDR3 nucleotide sequence: TGTGCCAGCAGTTACCCCGGCAATGAGCAGTTCTTC. Translated: CASSYPGNEQFF.

CDR3 coding DNA: TGTGCCAGCAGCTCAGACAGGGGGTTCTATGGCTACACCTTC. This codes for CASSSDRGFYGYTF. The chain links TRBV7-9 to TRBJ1-2, with 9 positions matching TRBD1. The germline CDR1 and CDR2 sequences are SEHNR and FQNEAQ (reference sequence). This CDR3 spans 14 amino acids. With 4 bases clipped from V and 4 bases from J, the junction kept 4 bases outside the gene matches.